This T cell receptor (beta chain) stems from a study of blood T cell repertoires in COVID-19 (TCRdb year 2020). Study-wide context: Collaborator samples came from the United States, Italy and Spain and covered acute and convalescent phases of COVID-19. The material from the prospective study consisted of cDNA or gDNA derived from T cells, B-cell-depleted T cells, or PBMCs. Subjects who had been exposed to COVID-19, were actively infected with it, or had recovered from it provided the deeply sampled blood TCRbeta repertoires that made up the dataset. The repertoires were made available in a free public database intended to serve as a resource for research on the immune response to SARS-CoV-2. Samples came from the ongoing ImmuneRACE study (first 160 participants) plus 1,254 subjects from 6 global collaborators. The sample metadata nearly always contained a de-identified subject ID, COVID-19 status, age in years and sex. Where HLA class I and class II types were available, the types were taken from metadata supplied by the sample provider, not from assay-based typing. Broad study findings and their caveats: The amount of clinical and demographic metadata varied by source and participant and was provided uncurated.

At one collaborating source in Seattle, patients were enrolled during active infection and were followed longitudinally through the course of disease. Whole blood was collected in K2EDTA tubes by collaborating institutions according to the institutions' own protocols. For TCRbeta analysis, collaborators shipped samples as frozen whole blood, isolated PBMCs, or DNA extracted from either of those sample types. The V end gives up 5 bases and the J end 5 bases, leaving 8 bases in the junction not matched to a gene. According to the germline V gene, CDR1 reads SGHVS and CDR2 reads FNYEAQ. The CDR3 holds 16 amino acids from the cysteine to the phenylalanine. Only the CDR3 DNA is retained, 48 bases long and in frame from the first base. TCRbeta CDR3 regions were amplified from genomic DNA using the immunoSEQ Assay, a bias-controlled multiplex PCR. On the study's bioinformatics: The number of nucleated cells in each sample was estimated by amplification of reference gene primers within the assay. To quantify the absolute abundance of each unique TCRbeta CDR3 rearrangement, sequence reads were collapsed and filtered. For each sample, productive Simpson clonality was calculated as the square root of Simpson's diversity index over productive rearrangements. TCRdb took this table from immuneACCESS and kept in-frame rearrangements with V and J called. Such tables lack part of the clones; where checked against another copy, unresolved V genes explain under half of the gap, and the rest is unexplained. D and trimming come from the DNA, and the V and J calls and clone size come from that table. Counted in this sample were around 230,000 clones; approximately 85% of them appeared once. The ten largest clones capture less than 6.5% of the sample.

Points on this clone: Its antigen specificity is not known. No base quality information exists; no much larger clone differs at one position.

The chain links TRBV7-6 with TRBJ2-3, and TRBD2 aligns with 12 junction nucleotides. The specimen sequenced was peripheral blood. The TCR was taken from a man aged 45-60 years with COVID-19, enrolled during active disease. The CDR3 reads CASSPRPGLAGDTQYF. At the DNA level, the sequence is TGTGCCAGCAGCCCGAGGCCGGGACTAGCGGGAGATACGCAGTATTTT.